These 22 T cell receptor beta chains came from one sample sequenced in a study of Graves' ophthalmopathy and Graves' hyperthyroidism. Beta-chain TCR CDR3 regions were amplified from RNA transcripts. Second-round multiplex PCR came after a first-round RT-PCR that employed HTBI primers. TCRdb analysed the multiplex PCR reads with MiXCR anew, one entry per CDR3 protein. This table holds hundreds of thousands of distinct CDR3 sequences, 35% to 50% found once. Sequences were obtained from peripheral blood. The receptors originated from an adult man with Graves' ophthalmopathy.

This clonotype was seen a few times. The chain links TRBV12-3 or TRBV12-4 to TRBJ1-1; 7 nucleotides align to TRBD1. This CDR3 has 12 residues. Trimming cost V 5 bases and J 10 bases; bases outside gene matches: 7. CDR3 sequence: CASSPGTVGAFF. The CDR3, as DNA: TGTGCCAGCAGTCCGGGGACAGTAGGAGCTTTCTTT.

This clonotype was picked up many times. J is TRBJ1-1 and V is TRBV29-1, with TRBD1 as a possible D gene (5 bases). Germline lookup yields CDR1 SQVTM and CDR2 ANQGSEA. The V gene lost 0 bases and the J gene lost 8 bases, with 16 bases spanning the gap. The CDR3 has 14 amino acids. The CDR3 bases are TGCAGCGTTGAAGATCCGTCCTGGGGGGGGGAAGCTTTCTTT. Translated, it gives CSVEDPSWGGEAFF.

This clonotype was recorded once. The chain recombines TRBV25-1 with TRBJ1-2, with D possibly TRBD1 on 6 matching bases. CDR1 is MGHDK and CDR2 is SYGVNS in the germline V gene. V was cut by 2 bases and J by 7 bases, with 26 bases left in between. The CDR3 consists of 18 residues. The CDR3 spells CASSEPLCLKEQGGGYTF. Here the CDR3 DNA reads TGTGCCAGCAGTGAACCCTTATGTCTCAAGGAACAGGGTGGTGGCTACACCTTC.

The table lists this clonotype with many counts. V gene TRBV9 combines with J gene TRBJ1-2; the D is unclear. Trimming stripped 1 base from V and 3 bases from J, with 10 bases between. Germline-derived CDR1 and CDR2 are SGDLS and YYNGEE. The CDR3 contains 14 residues. CDR3 coding DNA: TGTGCCAGCAGCGTACGGACGGATGACTATGGCTACACCTTC. This encodes CASSVRTDDYGYTF.

The CDR3 sequence: CASGSFTSQYF. The CDR3 nucleotides are TGTGCCAGCGGTTCGTTTACATCGCAGTACTTC. The chain recombines TRBV12-3 or TRBV12-4 with TRBJ2-7; D remains unclear. The CDR3 consists of 11 residues. V lost 8 bases and J 9 bases, leaving 14 bases between the germline ends.

On this clonotype: With a much larger clone just one base away, this may be a read error. V and J are TRBV10-3 and TRBJ1-1; 9 positions match TRBD1. V gave up 6 bases and J gave up 7 bases; unmatched junction bases: 6. Germline V gives CDR1 ENHRY, CDR2 SYGVKD. CDR3 length equals 13 residues. The CDR3 spells CAISRTGDYEAFF. Here the CDR3 DNA reads TGTGCCATCAGCCGGACAGGGGACTATGAAGCTTTCTTT.

The rearrangement joins TRBV11-2 to TRBJ2-7; 8 positions agree with TRBD2. The CDR3 has 15 amino acids. Germline V gene lookup returns CDR1 SGHAT and CDR2 FQNNGV. J lost 7 bases, V lost 3 bases, and 11 bases had no gene match. The CDR3 coding sequence is TGTGCCAGCAGCTTGAGGGGCGGGAGGATATGGGAGCAGTACTTC. This encodes CASSLRGGRIWEQYF.

This clonotype appeared many times. The chain recombines TRBV24-1 with TRBJ2-7, with D tentatively TRBD1 (5 bases). The CDR3 is 14 amino acids. V was trimmed by 1 base and J by 11 bases, leaving 17 bases between them. From germline, CDR1 is KGHDR and CDR2 SFDVKD. CDR3 residues: CATSDFVQGFLEYF. Written as DNA, the CDR3 is TGTGCCACCAGTGATTTCGTTCAGGGCTTCTTGGAGTACTTC.

This chain links TRBV20-1 with TRBJ2-7; D unresolved. Between the trimmed V and J ends, which lost 1 base and 0 bases, there was a span of 10 bases. Looked up from germline, CDR1 is DFQATT and CDR2 is SNEGSKA (reference sequence). CDR3 length: 14 amino acids. The CDR3 here is CSARVSRSSYEQYF. The CDR3 DNA is TGCAGTGCTAGAGTTAGCCGGAGCTCCTACGAGCAGTACTTC.

Regarding this clonotype: A much larger clone sits a single nucleotide away, making a read error possible. The chain couples TRBV11-1 to TRBJ1-1, with D unclear. The CDR3 sequence is 15 residues long. The germline V and J ends were trimmed by 5 bases and 3 bases, with 16 bases remaining between them. Looked up from germline, CDR1 is SGHAT and CDR2 is FQDESV (reference sequence). DNA for the CDR3: TGTGCCAGCAGCCCCAGGAATGGCGTGGACACTGAAGCTTTCTTT. The encoded protein is CASSPRNGVDTEAFF.

This clonotype appeared a few times. This chain joins TRBV6-5 and TRBJ1-2, with TRBD1 as a possible D gene (5 bases). The length of the CDR3 is 14 residues. The germline V gene encodes CDR1 MNHEY and CDR2 SVGAGI. The V end was cut by 2 bases, the J end by 8 bases, with 15 bases between. The chain's CDR3 is CASSYEGFGGGYTF. DNA for the CDR3: TGTGCCAGCAGTTACGAGGGCTTTGGGGGAGGCTACACCTTC.

The chain combines TRBV25-1 with TRBJ1-2; tentative D call: TRBD1 (5 bases). This CDR3 comprises 12 residues. V was clipped by 5 bases and J by 8 bases, with 12 bases between them. Germline V gives CDR1 MGHDK, CDR2 SYGVNS. DNA for the CDR3: TGTGCCAGCAGTCTACAGGCCTGGGGCTACACCTTC. It yields the protein CASSLQAWGYTF.

About this clonotype itself: The junction does not match germline at one end; this may be a read error. The chain combines TRBV29-1 with TRBJ2-7, with a weak D call TRBD1 (6 bases). The CDR3 totals 12 residues. The germline V gene encodes CDR1 SQVTM and CDR2 ANQGSEA. CDR3 sequence: CSAARGTGELYF. DNA of the CDR3: TGCAGCGCGGCGAGGGGGACCGGGGAGCTGTACTTC.

This clonotype was counted at least ten times. V and J are TRBV24-1 and TRBJ1-2, with D possibly being TRBD1 (5 bases). V dropped 4 bases and J dropped 6 bases, with 20 bases sitting between them. CDR1 and CDR2 (germline): KGHDR, SFDVKD. The CDR3 contains 16 residues. DNA of the CDR3: TGTGCCACCAGTGAGCATGACAGTTTTTCGTTACATGGCTACACCTTC. Residues: CATSEHDSFSLHGYTF.

This clonotype showed up just a few times. This CDR3 is CASKTSGTYEQYF. CDR3 coding DNA: TGTGCCAGCAAGACTAGCGGAACCTACGAGCAGTACTTC. The V gene is TRBV28, the J gene TRBJ2-7, with 9 bases that match TRBD2. CDR1 and CDR2 (germline): MDHEN, SYDVKM. Germline trimming cut 7 bases from V and 2 bases from J; bases unmatched to any gene: 3. The CDR3 is made up of 13 amino acids.

The genes are TRBV10-3 and TRBJ1-2, with D maybe TRBD1 (6 bases). V was pared by 10 bases and J by 0 bases, with 18 bases between. The CDR3 loop spans 15 amino acids. The germline gives CDR1 ENHRY, CDR2 SYGVKD. The CDR3 loop is CASKQGLGPNYGYTF. The CDR3 coding sequence is TGTGCCAGCAAACAGGGACTGGGACCTAACTATGGCTACACCTTC.

The chain has TRBV19 and TRBJ1-5; D perhaps matches TRBD1 (5 bases). Germline CDR1 reads LNHDA; CDR2 reads SQIVND (reference sequence). The CDR3 has 14 amino acids. V dropped 9 bases and J dropped 0 bases, with 12 bases sitting between them. The CDR3 region has the DNA TGTGCCAGCAGCCAGACAGATAGCAATCAGCCCCAGCATTTT. It encodes CASSQTDSNQPQHF.

This rearrangement joins TRBV4-1 to TRBJ1-2; the D is unclear. Trimming cost V 0 bases and J 8 bases, with 16 bases left between them. Looked up from germline, CDR1 is MGHRA and CDR2 is YSYEKL. This CDR3 comprises 15 residues. The CDR3 DNA reads TGCGCCAGCAGCCAAGACGCGGGTAGTGTCTACGGCTACACCTTC. Its protein is CASSQDAGSVYGYTF.

This clonotype showed up many times. The chain couples TRBV12-3 or TRBV12-4 to TRBJ2-5; no definite D call. The CDR3 is made up of 16 amino acids. V gave up 4 bases and J gave up 3 bases, with 18 bases separating them. The CDR3 is CASSSRPGPREETQYF. The CDR3 coding sequence is TGTGCCAGCAGTTCCAGACCGGGCCCCCGAGAAGAGACCCAGTACTTC.

This rearrangement joins TRBV10-3 to TRBJ2-7, with D unresolved. The CDR3 has 12 residues. Trimming left V 10 bases short and J 2 bases short, with 12 bases between. Looked up from germline, CDR1 is ENHRY and CDR2 is SYGVKD. Here the CDR3 DNA reads TGTGCCAGCAGCATCCGAGCCTACGAGCAGTACTTC. Its protein is CASSIRAYEQYF.

The V gene is TRBV15, the J gene TRBJ1-2, with TRBD1 matching 10 bases. The germline gives CDR1 LNHNV, CDR2 YYDKDF (reference sequence). The CDR3 contains 17 residues. V was pared by 0 bases and J by 8 bases, with 12 bases of the junction left unmatched. The CDR3 protein is CATSRDGLGQGGQGYTF. CDR3 DNA sequence: TGTGCCACCAGCAGAGACGGTTTAGGACAGGGGGGACAAGGCTACACCTTC.

The V and J genes are TRBV10-3 and TRBJ2-7; 11 bases fit TRBD2. The CDR3 is 14 residues long. The ends lost 10 bases at V and 3 bases at J; junction bases unmatched: 8. The germline CDR1 and CDR2 sequences are ENHRY and SYGVKD. DNA for the CDR3: TGTGCCAGCCAGCTAGCGGGAGGAATCTACGAGCAGTACTTC. It codes for CASQLAGGIYEQYF.